This entry describes one T cell receptor beta chain. Clones were read by immunoSEQ multiplex PCR, and TCRdb kept only the in-frame ones, dropping some. The data show some 150,000 clones, with approximately 86% seen just once and about 0.63% held by the top ten. CDR1 is SGHTA, CDR2 FQGNSA, per germline. This CDR3 region has 15 residues. The J segment lost 2 bases and the V segment lost 0 bases, leaving 2 bases of the junction unmatched. The data belong to a study of blood T cell repertoires in COVID-19. At the level of the study: The United States, Italy and Spain provided the acute and convalescent COVID-19 samples. PBMCs, B-cell-depleted T cells, or T cells provided the cDNA or gDNA that made up the material.

V is TRBV7-2 and J is TRBJ2-7, with TRBD1 matching over 9 bases. The source is a man aged 55 to 69 with COVID-19, enrolled during active disease. The sequencing sample was made of peripheral blood. The CDR3 loop reads CASSLAGQGAYEQYF. The CDR3 nucleotides are TGTGCCAGCAGCTTAGCGGGACAGGGCGCCTACGAGCAGTACTTC.